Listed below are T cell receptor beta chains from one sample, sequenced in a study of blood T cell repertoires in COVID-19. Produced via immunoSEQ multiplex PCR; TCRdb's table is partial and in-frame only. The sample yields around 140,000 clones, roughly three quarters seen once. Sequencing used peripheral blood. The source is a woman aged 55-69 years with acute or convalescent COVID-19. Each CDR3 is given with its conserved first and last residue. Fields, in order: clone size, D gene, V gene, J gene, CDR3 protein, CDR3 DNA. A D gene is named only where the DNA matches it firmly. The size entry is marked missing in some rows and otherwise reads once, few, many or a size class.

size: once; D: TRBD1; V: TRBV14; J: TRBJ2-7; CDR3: CASSQRVGQGTRGIFYEQYF; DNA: TGTGCCAGCAGCCAACGTGTTGGACAGGGAACCCGGGGCATCTTCTACGAGCAGTACTTC
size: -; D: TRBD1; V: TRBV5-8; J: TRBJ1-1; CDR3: CASSFFRTGANTEAFF; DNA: TGTGCCAGCAGCTTTTTTCGGACAGGGGCGAACACTGAAGCTTTCTTT
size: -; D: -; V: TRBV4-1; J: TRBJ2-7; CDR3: CASSPTRSGYEQYF; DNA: TGCGCCAGCAGCCCGACGAGGTCTGGGTACGAGCAGTACTTC
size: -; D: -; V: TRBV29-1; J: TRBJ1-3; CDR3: CSAETGLNTIYF; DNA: TGCAGCGCCGAGACAGGTTTAAACACCATATATTTT
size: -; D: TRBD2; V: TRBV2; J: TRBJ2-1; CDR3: CASSGGRAGNEQFF; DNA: TGTGCCAGCAGCGGCGGGAGGGCAGGGAATGAGCAGTTCTTC
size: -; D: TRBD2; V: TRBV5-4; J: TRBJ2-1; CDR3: CASSIAGADEQFF; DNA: TGTGCCAGCAGTATAGCGGGAGCCGATGAGCAGTTCTTC
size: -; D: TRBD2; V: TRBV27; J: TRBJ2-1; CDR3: CASIATRAGGRNEQFF; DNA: TGTGCCAGCATCGCAACAAGGGCGGGAGGTAGGAATGAGCAGTTCTTC
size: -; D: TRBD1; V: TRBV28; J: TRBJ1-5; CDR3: CASSTLTGGNQPQHF; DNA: TGTGCCAGCAGTACCCTGACAGGGGGCAATCAGCCCCAGCATTTT
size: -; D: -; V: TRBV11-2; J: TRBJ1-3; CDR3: CASTMGNTIYF; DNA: TGTGCCAGCACCATGGGAAACACCATATATTTT
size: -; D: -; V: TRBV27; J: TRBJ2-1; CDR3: CASSLIGSGSNEQFF; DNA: TGTGCCAGCAGTTTAATCGGATCTGGGAGCAATGAGCAGTTCTTC
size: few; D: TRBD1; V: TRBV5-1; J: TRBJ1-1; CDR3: CASSLGRGTEAFF; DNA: TGCGCCAGCAGCTTGGGCAGGGGGACTGAAGCTTTCTTT
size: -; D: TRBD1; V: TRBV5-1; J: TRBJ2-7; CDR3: CASSFHRGWEQYF; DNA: TGCGCCAGCAGCTTTCACAGGGGATGGGAGCAGTACTTC
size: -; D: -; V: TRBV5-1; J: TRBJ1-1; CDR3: CASSYLGPNTEAFF; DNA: TGCGCCAGCAGCTACCTCGGTCCCAACACTGAAGCTTTCTTT
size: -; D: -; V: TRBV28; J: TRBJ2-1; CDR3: CASSLGGYRSYNEQFF; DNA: TGTGCCAGCAGTCTCGGGGGATACAGATCCTACAATGAGCAGTTCTTC
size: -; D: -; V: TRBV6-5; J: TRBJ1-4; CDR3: CASRRVATNEKLFF; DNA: TGTGCCAGCAGAAGAGTTGCAACTAATGAAAAACTGTTTTTT
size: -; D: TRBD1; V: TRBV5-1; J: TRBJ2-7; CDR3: CASRRGQGDNEQYF; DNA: TGCGCCAGCAGGAGGGGACAGGGGGACAACGAGCAGTACTTC
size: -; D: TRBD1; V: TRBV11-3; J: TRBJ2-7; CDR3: CASSLRPGGEQYF; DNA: TGTGCCAGCAGCTTAAGGCCAGGGGGCGAGCAGTACTTC
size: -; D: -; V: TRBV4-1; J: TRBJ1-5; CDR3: CASSLQGFNQPQHF; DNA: TGCGCCAGCAGTCTTCAGGGCTTTAATCAGCCCCAGCATTTT
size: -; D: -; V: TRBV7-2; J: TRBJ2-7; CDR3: CASSLEQGFNEQYF; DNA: TGTGCCAGCAGCTTAGAACAGGGCTTTAACGAGCAGTACTTC
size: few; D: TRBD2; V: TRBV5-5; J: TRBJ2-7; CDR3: CASSLAGISYEQYF; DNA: TGTGCCAGCAGCCTAGCGGGGATCTCCTACGAGCAGTACTTC
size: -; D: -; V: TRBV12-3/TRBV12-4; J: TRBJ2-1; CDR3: CASSREHNEQFF; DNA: TGTGCCAGCAGCCGAGAACACAATGAGCAGTTCTTC
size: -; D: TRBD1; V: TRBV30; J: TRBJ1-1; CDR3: CAWSVDGTGTAFF; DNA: TGTGCCTGGAGTGTTGACGGGACAGGGACAGCTTTCTTT
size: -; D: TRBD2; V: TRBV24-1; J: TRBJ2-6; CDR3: CATSGGGSGANVLTF; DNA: TGTGCCACCTCTGGGGGGGGCTCTGGGGCCAACGTCCTGACTTTC
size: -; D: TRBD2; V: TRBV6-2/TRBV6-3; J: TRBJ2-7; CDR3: CASSYDAKRLAGAYEQYF; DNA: TGTGCCAGCAGTTACGACGCAAAACGACTAGCGGGGGCTTACGAGCAGTACTTC
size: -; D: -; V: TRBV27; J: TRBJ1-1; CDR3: CASSLFRDTEAFF; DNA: TGTGCCAGCAGTTTATTCAGGGACACTGAAGCTTTCTTT
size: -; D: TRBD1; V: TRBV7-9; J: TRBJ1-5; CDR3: CASSSDRGGDQPQHF; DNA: TGTGCCAGCAGCTCCGACAGGGGAGGGGATCAGCCCCAGCATTTT
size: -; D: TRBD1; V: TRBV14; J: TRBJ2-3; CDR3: CASSHRDSRDTQYF; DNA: TGTGCCAGCAGCCACAGGGACAGCAGAGATACGCAGTATTTT
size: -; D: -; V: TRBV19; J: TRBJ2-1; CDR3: CASSIPVSSYNEQFF; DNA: TGTGCCAGTAGTATACCGGTGAGCTCCTACAATGAGCAGTTCTTC
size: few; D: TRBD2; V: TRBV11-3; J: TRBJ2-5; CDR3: CASSSGLAETQYF; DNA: TGTGCCAGCAGCTCGGGACTAGCAGAGACCCAGTACTTC
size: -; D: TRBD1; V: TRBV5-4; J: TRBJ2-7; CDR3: CASSPGQGRIYEQYF; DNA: TGTGCCAGCAGCCCGGGACAGGGGAGGATCTACGAGCAGTACTTC
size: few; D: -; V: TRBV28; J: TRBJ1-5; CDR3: CASTAPRGPQHF; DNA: TGTGCCAGCACTGCGCCAAGGGGGCCCCAGCATTTT
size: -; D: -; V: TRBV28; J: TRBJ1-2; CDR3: CASTWEGLQDGNYGYTF; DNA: TGTGCCAGCACCTGGGAGGGACTCCAAGACGGGAACTATGGCTACACCTTC
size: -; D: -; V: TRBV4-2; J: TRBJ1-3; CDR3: CASSQDRRPSGNTIYF; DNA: TGTGCCAGCAGCCAAGACAGGCGCCCCTCTGGAAACACCATATATTTT
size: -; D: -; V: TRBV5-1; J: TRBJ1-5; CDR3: CASSPTKLDSPNQPQHF; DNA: TGCGCCAGCAGCCCCACAAAATTAGACAGTCCTAATCAGCCCCAGCATTTT
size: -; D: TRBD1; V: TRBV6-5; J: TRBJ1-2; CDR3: CASSYSEGASYGYTF; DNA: TGTGCCAGCAGTTACTCGGAGGGGGCTAGCTATGGCTACACCTTC
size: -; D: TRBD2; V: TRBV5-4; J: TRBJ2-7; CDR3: CASSFKLAGEQYF; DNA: TGTGCCAGCAGCTTTAAATTAGCGGGAGAGCAGTACTTC
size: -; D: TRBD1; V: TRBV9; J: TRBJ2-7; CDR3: CASSVGPGGSSYEQYF; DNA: TGTGCCAGCAGCGTAGGGCCAGGGGGTTCGTCCTACGAGCAGTACTTC
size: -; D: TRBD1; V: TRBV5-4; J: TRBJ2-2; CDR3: CASSRDRVTAGELFF; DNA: TGTGCCAGCAGCCGGGACAGGGTAACTGCCGGGGAGCTGTTTTTT
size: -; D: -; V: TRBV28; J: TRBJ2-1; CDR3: CASSLYAGPSYNEQFF; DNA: TGTGCCAGCAGTTTATATGCGGGACCTTCCTACAATGAGCAGTTCTTC
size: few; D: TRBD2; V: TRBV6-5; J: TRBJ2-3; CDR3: CATSRWGGNTDTQYF; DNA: TGTGCCACCTCACGGTGGGGGGGAAACACAGATACGCAGTATTTT
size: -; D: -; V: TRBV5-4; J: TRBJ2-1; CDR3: CASGTKGAYNEQFF; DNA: TGTGCCAGCGGTACAAAGGGAGCGTACAATGAGCAGTTCTTC
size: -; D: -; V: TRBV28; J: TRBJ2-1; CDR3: CASRRSDPYNEQFF; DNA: TGTGCCAGCAGACGCAGCGACCCCTACAATGAGCAGTTCTTC
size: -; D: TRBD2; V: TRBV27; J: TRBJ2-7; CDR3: CASSLSILAGVISF; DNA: TGTGCCAGCAGTTTATCGATTCTAGCGGGAGTGATTAGCTTC
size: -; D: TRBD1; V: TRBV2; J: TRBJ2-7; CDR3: CASSERTGGEQYF; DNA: TGTGCCAGCAGTGAAAGGACAGGGGGCGAGCAGTACTTC
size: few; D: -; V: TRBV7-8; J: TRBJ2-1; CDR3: CASSPPSDNEQFF; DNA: TGTGCCAGCAGCCCCCCTTCGGACAATGAGCAGTTCTTC
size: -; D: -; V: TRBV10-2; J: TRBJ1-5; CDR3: CASSEDFNQPQHF; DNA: TGCGCCAGCTCGGAGGACTTCAATCAGCCCCAGCATTTT
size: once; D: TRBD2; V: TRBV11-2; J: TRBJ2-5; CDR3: CASSSYRTSGRKETQYF; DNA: TGTGCCAGCAGCTCGTACAGGACTAGCGGGAGGAAAGAGACCCAGTACTTC
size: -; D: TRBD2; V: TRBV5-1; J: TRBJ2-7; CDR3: CASSSGRSVYEQYF; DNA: TGCGCCAGCAGTTCCGGGAGGTCCGTATACGAGCAGTACTTC
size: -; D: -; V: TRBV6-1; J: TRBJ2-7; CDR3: CASRWEDSYEQYF; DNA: TGTGCCAGCAGGTGGGAGGACTCCTACGAGCAGTACTTC
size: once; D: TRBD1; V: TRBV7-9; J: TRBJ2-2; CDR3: CASSLDRGGNTGELFF; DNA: TGTGCCAGCAGCCTTGACAGGGGTGGGAACACCGGGGAGCTGTTTTTT
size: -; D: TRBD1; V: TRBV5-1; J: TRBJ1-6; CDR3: CASSTSGTDNSPLHF; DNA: TGCGCCAGCAGCACCTCCGGGACAGATAATTCACCCCTCCACTTT
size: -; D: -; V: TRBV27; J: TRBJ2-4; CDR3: CASSAIQALAKNIQYF; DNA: TGTGCCAGCAGCGCAATCCAGGCTCTAGCCAAAAACATTCAGTACTTC
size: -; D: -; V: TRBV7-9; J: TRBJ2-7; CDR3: CASRSSARSYEQYF; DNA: TGTGCCAGCAGGAGTAGCGCCCGCTCCTACGAGCAGTACTTC
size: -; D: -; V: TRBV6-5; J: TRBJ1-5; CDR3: CASRGGRGVNQPQHF; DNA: TGTGCCAGCAGGGGCGGCAGGGGAGTTAATCAGCCCCAGCATTTT
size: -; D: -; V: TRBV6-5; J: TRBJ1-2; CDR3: CASSYLDRKVYGYTF; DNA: TGTGCCAGCAGTTACCTAGACAGAAAGGTCTATGGCTACACCTTC